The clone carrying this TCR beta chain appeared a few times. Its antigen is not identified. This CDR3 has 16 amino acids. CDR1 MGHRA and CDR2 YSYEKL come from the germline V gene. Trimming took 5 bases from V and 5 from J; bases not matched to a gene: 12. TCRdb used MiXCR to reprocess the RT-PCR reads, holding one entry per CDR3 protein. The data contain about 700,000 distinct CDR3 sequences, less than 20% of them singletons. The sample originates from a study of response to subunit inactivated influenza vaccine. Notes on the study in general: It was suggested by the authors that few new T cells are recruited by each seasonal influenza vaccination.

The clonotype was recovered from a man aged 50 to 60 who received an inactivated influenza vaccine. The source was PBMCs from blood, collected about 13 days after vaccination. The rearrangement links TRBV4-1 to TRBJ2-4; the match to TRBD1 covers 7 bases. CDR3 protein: CASSFDSTGSQNIQYF. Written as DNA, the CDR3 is TGCGCCAGCAGCTTCGACTCGACAGGGTCTCAAAACATTCAGTACTTC.